The 23 T cell receptor beta chains below were found in one sample sequenced in a study of CD8 T cells in Susac syndrome. RNA was extracted with the RNeasy kit, and a quantity of about 0.45 to 1 ug was reverse transcribed using random hexamers. TCRdb redid the calling of the immunoSEQ multiplex PCR reads with MiXCR, one entry per CDR3 protein. Of some 300,000 distinct CDR3 sequences listed, 89% are singletons. The specimen was CD8+ T cells from PBMCs. These receptors were taken from a human donor with multiple sclerosis.

The gene calls are TRBV5-6 and TRBJ1-6; perhaps TRBD1 as D (5 bases). With 4 bases removed from V and 12 bases from J, the gap between germline ends came to 17 bases. In germline, CDR1 is SGHDT, CDR2 YYEEEE. This CDR3 has 14 amino acids. CDR3 sequence: CASSPTVGFQPLHF. The CDR3 bases are TGTGCCAGCAGCCCGACAGTGGGGTTTCAACCCCTCCACTTT.

CDR3 coding DNA: TGTGCCAGCAGCTTAGTTCCTAGCGGGATGCCAGATACGCAGTATTTT. Translating it yields CASSLVPSGMPDTQYF. The chain links TRBV7-6 to TRBJ2-3; 9 bases align to TRBD2. Germline trimming cut 1 base from V and 4 bases from J; bases unmatched to any gene: 6. Looked up from germline, CDR1 is SGHVS and CDR2 is FNYEAQ. This CDR3 is built from 16 residues.

J is TRBJ1-2 and V is TRBV29-1; D is undetermined. This CDR3 contains 12 residues. The ends were cut back, 3 bases at V and 4 bases at J, with 9 bases in the middle. Per germline, CDR1 SQVTM and CDR2 ANQGSEA. CDR3 amino acids: CSVEEVSYGYTF. CDR3 bases: TGCAGCGTTGAGGAGGTTAGCTATGGCTACACCTTC. Complete variable domain (other parts from reference TRBV29-1 and TRBJ1-2): SAVISQKPSRDICQRGTSLTIQCQVDSQVTMMFWYRQQPGQSLTLIATANQGSEATYESGFVIDKFPISRPNLTFSTLTVSNMSPEDSSIYLCSVEEVSYGYTFGSGTRLTVV.

The genes are TRBV7-2 and TRBJ2-1; maybe TRBD1 (5 bases). The V end was cut by 1 base, the J end by 7 bases, with 11 bases between. The length of the CDR3 is 14 residues. Germline V gene data show CDR1 as SGHTA and CDR2 as FQGNSA. As DNA, the CDR3 is TGTGCCAGCAGCTTAGAGGGGCCCGGAAATGAGCAGTTCTTC. This codes for CASSLEGPGNEQFF. The complete variable domain, with remaining parts taken from reference TRBV7-2 and TRBJ2-1, reads GAGVSQSPSNKVTEKGKDVELRCDPISGHTALYWYRQSLGQGLEFLIYFQGNSAPDKSGLPSDRFSAERTGGSVSTLTIQRTQQEDSAVYLCASSLEGPGNEQFFGPGTRLTVL.

V gene TRBV2 combines with J gene TRBJ2-2, with no clear D. CDR3 size: 15 residues. The V end lost 7 bases, the J end lost 3 bases, and 15 bases lay between the germline ends. Germline V lookup: CDR1 SNHLY, CDR2 FYNNEI. The CDR3 DNA sequence: TGTGCCAGCACCGAGGCCTCTGGACACACCGGGGAGCTGTTTTTT. Protein product: CASTEASGHTGELFF.

This CDR3 is CASGQGNEQFF. The CDR3 nucleotides read TGTGCCAGCGGTCAGGGGAATGAGCAGTTCTTC. The chain joins TRBV3-1 to TRBJ2-1, with D possibly being TRBD1 (6 bases). V dropped 8 bases and J dropped 7 bases, with 9 bases sitting between them. The CDR3 length is 11 residues. Germline loops: CDR1 LGHDT, CDR2 YNNKEL (reference sequence).

The chain employs TRBV9 and TRBJ1-3; D is undetermined. V lost 1 base to trimming and J lost 1 base, with 6 bases between them. CDR1 SGDLS and CDR2 YYNGEE come from the germline V gene. The CDR3 sequence is 14 residues long. CDR3 region: CASSVSGSGNTIYF. CDR3 DNA sequence: TGTGCCAGCAGCGTATCGGGGTCTGGAAACACCATATATTTT. Full variable domain (missing parts from reference TRBV9 and TRBJ1-3): DSGVTQTPKHLITATGQRVTLRCSPRSGDLSVYWYQQSLDQGLQFLIQYYNGEERAKGNILERFSAQQFPDLHSELNLSSLELGDSALYFCASSVSGSGNTIYFGEGSWLTVV.

Written as DNA, the CDR3 is TGCAGCGTTGTGGTCGGGACAGGGGGACCTCTCACAGATACGCAGTATTTT. Amino acids: CSVVVGTGGPLTDTQYF. The genes are TRBV29-1 and TRBJ2-3; 11 bases align to TRBD1. The length of the CDR3 is 17 residues. The V segment lost 4 bases and the J segment 2 bases; nucleotides outside the gene matches: 11. Germline assignment: CDR1 SQVTM and CDR2 ANQGSEA.

The chain has TRBV10-3 and TRBJ2-3; D is unresolved. Trimming removed 5 bases at V and 7 bases at J, with 7 bases between. The CDR3 runs 11 residues. Germline V gene data show CDR1 as ENHRY and CDR2 as SYGVKD. CDR3 nucleotides: TGTGCCATCAGTTCCCCAAATACGCAGTATTTT. Protein: CAISSPNTQYF.

This sequence joins TRBV7-2 and TRBJ1-6, with 7 bases identical to TRBD1. CDR1 and CDR2 (germline): SGHTA, FQGNSA. The CDR3 has 17 amino acids. V gave up 1 base and J gave up 0 bases; unmatched junction bases: 3. The CDR3 sequence is CASSLEPGGSYNSPLHF. CDR3 in DNA: TGTGCCAGCAGCTTAGAGCCAGGGGGCTCCTATAATTCACCCCTCCACTTT.

The rearrangement joins TRBV19 to TRBJ1-1; TRBD1 is a possible D gene (5 bases). The V and J ends lost 7 bases and 4 bases respectively, with 22 bases between them. Per the germline V gene, CDR1 is LNHDA and CDR2 is SQIVND (reference sequence). CDR3 size: 16 residues. The DNA of the CDR3 is TGTGCCAGTACCCCTACTACAGGATCTGTGGGCACTGAAGCTTTCTTT. Its protein product is CASTPTTGSVGTEAFF.

This sequence joins TRBV15 and TRBJ2-5, with TRBD1 matching 9 bases. CDR1 is LNHNV, CDR2 YYDKDF, per germline (reference sequence). The CDR3 extends over 16 amino acids. J was trimmed by 4 bases and V by 5 bases; bases with no gene match: 11. CDR3 in amino acids: CATSHRQGGVGETQYF. CDR3 DNA sequence: TGTGCCACCAGCCACAGACAGGGGGGTGTCGGAGAGACCCAGTACTTC.

The chain joins TRBV9 to TRBJ2-5; perhaps TRBD2 as D (6 bases). The CDR3 spans 14 residues. Germline CDR1 is SGDLS and CDR2 is YYNGEE. V was trimmed by 2 bases and J by 5 bases, leaving 13 bases between them. CDR3 in DNA: TGTGCCAGCAGCGTTCCGGGACTCGGCGAGACCCAGTACTTC. Amino acids: CASSVPGLGETQYF.

This clonotype appeared a few times. This chain uses TRBV12-3 or TRBV12-4 with TRBJ1-5; a possible D gene is TRBD1 (5 bases). The V and J ends lost 5 bases and 3 bases respectively, with 14 bases between them. The CDR3 sequence is 15 residues long. The CDR3 here is CASSPGRIINQPQHF. As DNA, the CDR3 is TGTGCCAGCAGTCCGGGACGGATCATCAATCAGCCCCAGCATTTT.

This rearrangement joins TRBV28 to TRBJ2-5, with TRBD1 matching 8 bases. V gave up 5 bases and J gave up 2 bases; unmatched junction bases: 13. The CDR3 sequence is 17 residues long. Germline V gene sequence: CDR1 MDHEN, CDR2 SYDVKM. The CDR3 spells CASSLSRTGMAQETQYF. In nucleotides, the CDR3 is TGTGCCAGCAGTCTCTCGCGGACAGGGATGGCACAAGAGACCCAGTACTTC.

The rearrangement joins TRBV6-2 or TRBV6-3 to TRBJ2-7; D is uncertain. The V end was cut by 0 bases, the J end by 6 bases, with 9 bases between. The germline CDR1 and CDR2 sequences are MNHEY and SVGEGT. This CDR3 region has 13 residues. CDR3 amino acids: CASSYSAPREQYF. The CDR3 DNA sequence: TGTGCCAGCAGTTACTCGGCACCCCGCGAGCAGTACTTC.

The V call is TRBV27, the J call TRBJ1-2; unclear D gene. Trimming removed 5 bases from V and 8 bases from J, with 12 bases in between. The germline V gene has CDR1 MNHEY and CDR2 SMNVEV (reference sequence). The CDR3 extends over 12 amino acids. CDR3: CASSQGVGGYTF. For the CDR3, the DNA is TGTGCCAGCAGTCAAGGAGTGGGGGGCTACACCTTC.

The chain has TRBV11-2 and TRBJ2-2, with 11 nucleotides matching TRBD1. Germline CDR1 is SGHAT and CDR2 is FQNNGV. The ends lost 4 bases at V and 5 bases at J; junction bases unmatched: 3. The CDR3 is made up of 15 amino acids. The CDR3 sequence: CASSYGTGGTGELFF. The CDR3 DNA sequence: TGTGCCAGCAGCTACGGGACAGGGGGAACCGGGGAGCTGTTTTTT.

This chain uses TRBV28 with TRBJ1-1; 8 nucleotides agree with TRBD1. V trimming: 4 bases; J trimming: 5 bases; junction bases outside the gene matches: 3. Germline V gene sequence: CDR1 MDHEN, CDR2 SYDVKM. This CDR3 spans 13 amino acids. Written as DNA, the CDR3 is TGTGCCAGCAGTTCTAGACAGGGGACTGAAGCTTTCTTT. Translated: CASSSRQGTEAFF.

The chain links TRBV29-1 to TRBJ2-5, with a possible D match to TRBD1 (6 bases). Looked up from germline, CDR1 is SQVTM and CDR2 is ANQGSEA. This CDR3 has 13 residues. Trimming stripped 7 bases from V and 0 bases from J, with 12 bases between. Written as DNA, the CDR3 is TGCAGCGCCCCCGGACAGCACCAAGAGACCCAGTACTTC. Translation gives CSAPGQHQETQYF.

This chain uses TRBV18 with TRBJ1-1; 7 nucleotides align to TRBD1. Losses at the gene ends were 0 bases for V and 6 bases for J; bases not matched to a gene: 4. Germline loops: CDR1 KGHSH, CDR2 LQKENI. The CDR3 length is 14 residues. This CDR3 is CASSPPDRHAEAFF. For the CDR3, the DNA is TGTGCCAGCTCACCACCGGACAGGCACGCTGAAGCTTTCTTT.

This clonotype was detected a few times. The chain joins TRBV7-9 to TRBJ2-5; unclear D gene. This CDR3 spans 13 amino acids. Trimming cost V 3 bases and J 1 base, with 6 bases left between them. Germline V gene lookup returns CDR1 SEHNR and CDR2 FQNEAQ (reference sequence). CDR3 bases: TGTGCCAGCAGCTTTGGGGTCCAAGAGACCCAGTACTTC. Translation gives CASSFGVQETQYF.

V is TRBV9 and J is TRBJ2-3; maybe TRBD2 (5 bases). The CDR3 runs 16 residues. The germline V gene has CDR1 SGDLS and CDR2 YYNGEE. V lost 0 bases to trimming and J lost 11 bases, with 22 bases between them. CDR3 sequence: CASSVADLDVLAWQYF. CDR3 sequence (DNA): TGTGCCAGCAGCGTAGCCGATCTTGACGTTCTAGCTTGGCAGTATTTT.